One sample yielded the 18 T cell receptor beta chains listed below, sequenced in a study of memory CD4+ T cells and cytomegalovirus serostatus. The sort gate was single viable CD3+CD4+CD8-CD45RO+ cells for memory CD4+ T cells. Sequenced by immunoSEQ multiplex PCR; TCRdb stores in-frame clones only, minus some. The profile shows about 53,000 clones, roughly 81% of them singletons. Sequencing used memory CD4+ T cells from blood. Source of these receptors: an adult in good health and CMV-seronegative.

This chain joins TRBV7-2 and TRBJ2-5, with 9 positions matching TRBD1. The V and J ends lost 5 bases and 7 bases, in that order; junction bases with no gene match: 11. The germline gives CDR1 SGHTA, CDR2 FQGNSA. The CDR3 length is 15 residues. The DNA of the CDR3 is TGTGCCAGCAGCGCGGACAGGGGCCCTGGTCGGACCCAGTACTTC. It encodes CASSADRGPGRTQYF.

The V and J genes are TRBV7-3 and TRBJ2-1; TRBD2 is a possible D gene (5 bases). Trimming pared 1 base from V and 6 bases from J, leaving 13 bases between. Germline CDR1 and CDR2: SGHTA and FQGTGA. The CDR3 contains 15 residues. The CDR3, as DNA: TGTGCCAGCAGCTTAATTTTTAGCGCCCTCAATGAGCAGTTCTTC. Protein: CASSLIFSALNEQFF.

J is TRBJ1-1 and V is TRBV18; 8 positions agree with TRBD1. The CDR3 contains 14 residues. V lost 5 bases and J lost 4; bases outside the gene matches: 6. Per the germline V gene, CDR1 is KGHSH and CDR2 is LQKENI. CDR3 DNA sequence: TGTGCCAGCTCATCGGTACAGGGGGGCACTGAAGCTTTCTTT. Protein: CASSSVQGGTEAFF.

The CDR3 coding sequence is TGTGCCAGCAGTGACGGGACAGGGCCCGTTGTGAAGTACTTC. The encoded protein is CASSDGTGPVVKYF. The V gene is TRBV2, the J gene TRBJ2-5; 9 bases agree with TRBD1. Germline CDR1 SNHLY, CDR2 FYNNEI. Trimming removed 3 bases from V and 12 bases from J; junction bases left unmatched: 11. This CDR3 has 14 amino acids.

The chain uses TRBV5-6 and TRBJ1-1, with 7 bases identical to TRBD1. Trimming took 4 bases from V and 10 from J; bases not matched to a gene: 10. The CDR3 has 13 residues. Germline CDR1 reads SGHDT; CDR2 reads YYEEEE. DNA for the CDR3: TGTGCCAGCAGCCCGGGACAGCGGGAGGGAGCTTTCTTT. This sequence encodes CASSPGQREGAFF.

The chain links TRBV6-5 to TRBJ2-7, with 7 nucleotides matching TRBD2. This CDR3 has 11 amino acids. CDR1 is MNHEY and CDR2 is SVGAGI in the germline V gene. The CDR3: CAVREGYEQYF. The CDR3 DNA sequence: TGTGCTGTGAGGGAGGGGTACGAGCAGTACTTC.

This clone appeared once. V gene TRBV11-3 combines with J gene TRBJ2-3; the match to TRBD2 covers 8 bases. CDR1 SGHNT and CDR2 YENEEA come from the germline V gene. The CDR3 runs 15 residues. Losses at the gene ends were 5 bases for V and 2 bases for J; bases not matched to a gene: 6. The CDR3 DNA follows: TGTGCCAGCAGCCCTAGGACTAGCTACACAGATACGCAGTATTTT. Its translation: CASSPRTSYTDTQYF.

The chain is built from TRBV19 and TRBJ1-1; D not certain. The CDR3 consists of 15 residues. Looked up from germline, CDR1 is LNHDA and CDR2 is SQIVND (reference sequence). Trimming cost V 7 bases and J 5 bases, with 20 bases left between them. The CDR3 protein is CASTKPGNSLTEAFF. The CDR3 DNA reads TGTGCCAGTACTAAACCCGGAAACAGCTTAACTGAAGCTTTCTTT.

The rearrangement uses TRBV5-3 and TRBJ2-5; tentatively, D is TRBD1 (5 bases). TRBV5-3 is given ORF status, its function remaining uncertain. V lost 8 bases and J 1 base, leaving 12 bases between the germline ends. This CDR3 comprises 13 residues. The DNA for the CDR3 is TGTGCCAGCCTTTCTCAGGGCCAAGAGACCCAGTACTTC. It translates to CASLSQGQETQYF.

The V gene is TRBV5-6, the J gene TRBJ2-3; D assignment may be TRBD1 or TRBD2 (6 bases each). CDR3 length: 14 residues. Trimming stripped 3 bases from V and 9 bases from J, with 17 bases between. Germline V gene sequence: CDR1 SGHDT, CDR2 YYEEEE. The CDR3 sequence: CASSSRGAVDTQYF. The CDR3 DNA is TGTGCCAGCAGCTCGAGGGGGGCCGTTGACACGCAGTATTTT.

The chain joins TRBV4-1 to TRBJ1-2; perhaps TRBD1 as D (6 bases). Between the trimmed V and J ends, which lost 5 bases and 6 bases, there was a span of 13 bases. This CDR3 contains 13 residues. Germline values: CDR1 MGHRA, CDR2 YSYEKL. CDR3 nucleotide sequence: TGCGCCAGCAGCTTGCACAGGGAAGATGGCTACACCTTC. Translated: CASSLHREDGYTF.

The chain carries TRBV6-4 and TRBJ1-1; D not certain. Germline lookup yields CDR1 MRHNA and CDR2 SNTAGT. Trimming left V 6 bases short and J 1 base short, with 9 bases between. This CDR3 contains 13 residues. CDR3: CASSQDGNTEAFF. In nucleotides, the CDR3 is TGTGCCAGCAGCCAGGACGGGAACACTGAAGCTTTCTTT.

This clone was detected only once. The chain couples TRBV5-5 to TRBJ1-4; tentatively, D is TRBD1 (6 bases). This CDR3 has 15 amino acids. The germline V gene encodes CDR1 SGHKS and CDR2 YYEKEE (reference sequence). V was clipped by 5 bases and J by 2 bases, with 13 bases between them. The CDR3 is CASSDRPLTNEKLFF. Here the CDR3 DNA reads TGTGCCAGCAGTGACAGGCCGTTGACTAATGAAAAACTGTTTTTT.

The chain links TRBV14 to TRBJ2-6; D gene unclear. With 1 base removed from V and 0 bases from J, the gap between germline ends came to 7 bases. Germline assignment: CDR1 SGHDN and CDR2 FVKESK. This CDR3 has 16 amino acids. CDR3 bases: TGTGCCAGCAGCCAAGCTCTCCACTCTGGGGCCAACGTCCTGACTTTC. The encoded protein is CASSQALHSGANVLTF.

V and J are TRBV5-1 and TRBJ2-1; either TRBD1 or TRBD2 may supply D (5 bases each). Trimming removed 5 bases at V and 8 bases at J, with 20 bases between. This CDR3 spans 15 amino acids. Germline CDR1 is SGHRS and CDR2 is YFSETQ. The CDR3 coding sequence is TGCGCCAGCAGGCCCGGGACGCCGAATCGCGATGAGCAGTTCTTC. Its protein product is CASRPGTPNRDEQFF.

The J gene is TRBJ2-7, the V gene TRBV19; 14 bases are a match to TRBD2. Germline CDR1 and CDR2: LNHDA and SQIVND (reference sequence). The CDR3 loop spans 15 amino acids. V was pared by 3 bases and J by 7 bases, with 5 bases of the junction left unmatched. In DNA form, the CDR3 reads TGTGCCAGTAGTATTTTGGGGACTAGCGGGAGAGAGCAGTACTTC. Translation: CASSILGTSGREQYF.

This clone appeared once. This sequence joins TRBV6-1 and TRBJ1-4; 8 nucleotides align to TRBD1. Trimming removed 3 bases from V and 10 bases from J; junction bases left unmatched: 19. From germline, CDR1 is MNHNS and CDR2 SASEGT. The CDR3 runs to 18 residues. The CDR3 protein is CASSDPSGTGGSRVKLFF. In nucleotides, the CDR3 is TGTGCCAGCAGTGACCCGTCCGGGACAGGAGGGTCTAGGGTAAAACTGTTTTTT.

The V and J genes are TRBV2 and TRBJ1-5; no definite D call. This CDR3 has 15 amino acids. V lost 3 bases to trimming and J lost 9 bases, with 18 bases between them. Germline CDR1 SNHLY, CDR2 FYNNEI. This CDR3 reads CASSESSRFGRPQHF. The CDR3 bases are TGTGCCAGCAGTGAGTCTTCCAGGTTCGGGCGGCCCCAGCATTTT.